These 32 T cell receptor beta chains share one sample of origin, sequenced in a study of blood T cells in healthy people across ages. For the second PCR, which ran for roughly 6 to 11 cycles, a sample-barcoded 5' primer and a J-beta primer mix were used. TCRdb re-analysed the 5' RACE reads in MiXCR, keeping a single row per CDR3 protein. The table lists 1.4 million or so distinct CDR3 sequences, approximately 39% of them singletons. The material sequenced was blood. The receptor set was obtained from a woman between 18 and 30 years old in good health.

The chain combines TRBV10-3 with TRBJ2-7; the D is unclear. Trimming took off 4 bases at V and 1 base at J, with 5 bases between the two ends. The CDR3 loop spans 12 amino acids. CDR1 and CDR2 from the germline V gene are ENHRY and SYGVKD. The CDR3 reads CAISAESYEQYF. The CDR3 coding sequence is TGTGCCATCAGTGCGGAGTCCTACGAGCAGTACTTC.

This clonotype has only a few counts. The chain combines TRBV5-6 with TRBJ1-2; TRBD1 might be the D (5 bases). The CDR3 has 15 amino acids. V shed 2 bases and J shed 0 bases, with 11 bases lying between them. Germline V gives CDR1 SGHDT, CDR2 YYEEEE. The CDR3 protein is CASSLAGAPNYGYTF. Written as DNA, the CDR3 is TGTGCCAGCAGCTTAGCCGGGGCTCCTAACTATGGCTACACCTTC.

This chain links TRBV12-3 or TRBV12-4 with TRBJ2-7; weak D call: TRBD1 (7 bases). The CDR3 is 14 residues long. V lost 7 bases and J lost 2, with 15 bases in between. As DNA, the CDR3 is TGTGCCAGCACTACCCAGGGGGGCCCCTACGAGCAGTACTTC. It is translated as CASTTQGGPYEQYF.

The rearrangement links TRBV5-1 to TRBJ1-3; D unclear. V was pared by 7 bases and J by 0 bases, with 14 bases between. Looked up from germline, CDR1 is SGHRS and CDR2 is YFSETQ. This CDR3 comprises 15 residues. CDR3 region: CASGEIASSGNTIYF. CDR3 nucleotide sequence: TGCGCCAGCGGCGAAATCGCCAGCTCTGGAAACACCATATATTTT.

J is TRBJ2-2 and V is TRBV7-9; D is possibly TRBD1 (6 bases). CDR3 length: 14 residues. Trimming stripped 5 bases from V and 4 bases from J, with 11 bases between. CDR1 and CDR2 from the germline V gene are SEHNR and FQNEAQ (reference sequence). CDR3 nucleotide sequence: TGTGCCAGCAGCAGGACAGATGGCACCGGGGAGCTGTTTTTT. This translates into CASSRTDGTGELFF.

The chain has TRBV5-1 and TRBJ2-4, with no clear D. The J call is uncertain, as TRBJ2-7 better fits the DNA end. The germline CDR1 and CDR2 sequences are SGHRS and YFSETQ. This CDR3 comprises 14 residues. CDR3 region: CASSLALNSYEQYF. The CDR3 nucleotides read TGCGCCAGCAGCTTGGCACTGAACTCCTACGAGCAGTACTTC.

The chain uses TRBV7-2 and TRBJ2-2, with D possibly matching TRBD2 (5 bases). The V gene lost 0 bases and the J gene lost 7 bases, with 12 bases spanning the gap. The CDR3 sequence is 15 residues long. Germline V lookup: CDR1 SGHTA, CDR2 FQGNSA. This CDR3 reads CASSLAYGKVGELFF. The DNA for the CDR3 is TGTGCCAGCAGCTTAGCGTACGGGAAAGTCGGGGAGCTGTTTTTT.

The chain joins TRBV27 to TRBJ2-1, with 7 bases that match TRBD1. V trimming: 5 bases; J trimming: 6 bases; junction bases outside the gene matches: 13. This CDR3 spans 16 amino acids. Germline V gene lookup returns CDR1 MNHEY and CDR2 SMNVEV (reference sequence). CDR3 coding DNA: TGTGCCAGCAGTCCCACCCCCGACAGGGTATCCAATGAGCAGTTCTTC. It is translated as CASSPTPDRVSNEQFF.

The chain employs TRBV7-2 and TRBJ1-5; possible D gene TRBD1, 6 bases. Per germline, CDR1 SGHTA and CDR2 FQGNSA. V dropped 2 bases and J dropped 2 bases, with 13 bases sitting between them. The CDR3 runs to 16 residues. This chain's CDR3 is CASSLTGSGGNQPQHF. CDR3 DNA: TGTGCCAGCAGCTTAACAGGGAGCGGGGGCAATCAGCCCCAGCATTTT.

V gene TRBV11-1 combines with J gene TRBJ2-4; D unresolved. V was cut by 0 bases and J by 0 bases, with 27 bases left in between. CDR3 length: 22 amino acids. The germline V gene has CDR1 SGHAT and CDR2 FQDESV (reference sequence). In nucleotides, the CDR3 is TGTGCCAGCAGCTTAGCCCCCCACTTCGTGGGCCCGCCACCTTTAGCCAAAAACATTCAGTACTTC. Its translation is CASSLAPHFVGPPPLAKNIQYF.

The rearrangement links TRBV3-1 to TRBJ1-1, with 7 bases that match TRBD1. This CDR3 contains 15 residues. V lost 2 bases and J lost 10; bases outside the gene matches: 13. Germline V gives CDR1 LGHDT, CDR2 YNNKEL (reference sequence). In DNA form, the CDR3 reads TGTGCCAGCAGCCAACATGGACAGGTCCAAAGAGGAGCTTTCTTT. The encoded protein is CASSQHGQVQRGAFF. Full variable domain (remainder filled in from reference TRBV3-1 and TRBJ1-1): DTAVSQTPKYLVTQMGNDKSIKCEQNLGHDTMYWYKQDSKKFLKIMFSYNNKELIINETVPNRFSPKSPDKAHLNLHINSLELGDSAVYFCASSQHGQVQRGAFFGQGTRLTVV.

This clonotype showed up many times. V usage is TRBV7-8 and J usage is TRBJ2-1; D unclear. Looked up from germline, CDR1 is SGHVS and CDR2 is FQNEAQ. The V end was cut by 1 base, the J end by 1 base, with 8 bases between. This CDR3 comprises 15 residues. In nucleotides, the CDR3 is TGTGCCAGCAGCTTAGTCGGCACGTCCTACAATGAGCAGTTCTTC. Its translation: CASSLVGTSYNEQFF.

CDR3 nucleotides: TGTGCCAGCAGCCTGTATCGGGGCCTTGATACGCAGTATTTT. This encodes CASSLYRGLDTQYF. The chain combines TRBV7-2 with TRBJ2-3, with D perhaps given as TRBD1 or TRBD2 (5 bases each). Germline CDR1 SGHTA, CDR2 FQGNSA. V lost 5 bases to trimming and J lost 6 bases, with 15 bases between them. The CDR3 totals 14 residues.

This chain joins TRBV7-2 and TRBJ2-7; either TRBD1 or TRBD2 may fit D (5 bases each). Trimming cost V 3 bases and J 1 base, with 13 bases left between them. Germline lookup yields CDR1 SGHTA and CDR2 FQGNSA. This CDR3 is 15 amino acids long. The CDR3 loop reads CASSFTPGRSYEQYF. CDR3 coding DNA: TGTGCCAGCAGCTTCACTCCGGGACGGTCCTACGAGCAGTACTTC.

V and J are TRBV9 and TRBJ2-1; perhaps D is TRBD1 or TRBD2 (5 bases each). The CDR3 consists of 14 residues. V lost 2 bases to trimming and J lost 7 bases, with 13 bases between them. Germline CDR1 SGDLS, CDR2 YYNGEE. CDR3 loop: CASSVASGLNEQFF. CDR3 nucleotides: TGTGCCAGCAGCGTGGCTTCGGGGCTAAATGAGCAGTTCTTC.

This clonotype was counted only a few times. The CDR3 DNA is TGTGCCAGCAGCCAAGATCGGATCAGTGGTGGCTACACCTTC. Amino acids: CASSQDRISGGYTF. This chain links TRBV14 with TRBJ1-2; D ambiguous. Germline lookup yields CDR1 SGHDN and CDR2 FVKESK. This CDR3 is 14 amino acids long. Trimming removed 0 bases at V and 7 bases at J, with 12 bases between.

The chain combines TRBV20-1 with TRBJ2-7; D is undetermined. The CDR3 is made up of 14 amino acids. The V and J ends lost 3 bases and 0 bases respectively, with 12 bases between them. CDR1 DFQATT and CDR2 SNEGSKA come from the germline V gene (reference sequence). CDR3 DNA: TGCAGTGCTAGGGTAGAAGGACGCTCCTACGAGCAGTACTTC. It translates to CSARVEGRSYEQYF.

This clonotype was seen a single time. One junction end disagrees with the germline gene, perhaps due to a read error. J is TRBJ1-2 and V is TRBV5-4; unclear D gene. Germline-derived CDR1 and CDR2 are SGHNT and YYREEE (reference sequence). This CDR3 spans 13 amino acids. CDR3 amino acids: CAGSWARQDGYTF. CDR3 sequence (DNA): TGTGCCGGCAGCTGGGCCCGCCAGGATGGCTACACCTTC.

The V and J genes are TRBV4-3 and TRBJ2-1; D perhaps matches TRBD2 (6 bases). This CDR3 comprises 16 residues. V lost 3 bases and J 4 bases, leaving 16 bases between the germline ends. Germline V gene sequence: CDR1 LGHNA, CDR2 YSLEER. In nucleotides, the CDR3 is TGCGCCAGCAGCCACGTGGGACTTTCAAAATACAATGAGCAGTTCTTC. This sequence encodes CASSHVGLSKYNEQFF.

The rearrangement links TRBV9 to TRBJ2-2, with D unresolved. CDR1 is SGDLS, CDR2 YYNGEE, per germline. V was clipped by 4 bases and J by 6 bases, with 13 bases between them. The CDR3 covers 14 residues. For the CDR3, the DNA is TGTGCCAGCAGCCCAGGCTCACCCTCCGGGGAGCTGTTTTTT. Its translation: CASSPGSPSGELFF.

This clonotype was detected a few times. The CDR3 DNA is TGTGCCAGCAGCTTAGAGGCCAGGTTTACCCAAGAGACCCAGTACTTC. It codes for CASSLEARFTQETQYF. The chain joins TRBV7-6 to TRBJ2-5; no firm D call. Trimming pared 1 base from V and 1 base from J, leaving 13 bases between. The CDR3 sequence is 16 residues long. Per the germline V gene, CDR1 is SGHVS and CDR2 is FNYEAQ.

Concerning this clonotype itself: A junction boundary mismatches the germline segment, possibly from a read error. The gene calls are TRBV6-2 or TRBV6-3 and TRBJ2-1, with TRBD2 as a possible D gene (5 bases). From germline, CDR1 is MNHEY and CDR2 SVGEGT. The CDR3 is 15 amino acids. The chain's CDR3 is CASSYLGLEDKEQFF. CDR3 bases: TGTGCCAGCAGCTATCTAGGACTGGAAGACAAGGAGCAGTTCTTC.

As for this clonotype: At one of its ends the junction is not consistent with the germline gene, which may arise from a read error. This chain uses TRBV27 with TRBJ2-5, with D maybe TRBD2 (6 bases). This CDR3 region has 11 residues. Germline lookup yields CDR1 MNHEY and CDR2 SMNVEV (reference sequence). The CDR3 here is CAGSPGAEQYF. The CDR3 DNA sequence: TGTGCCGGCAGTCCGGGAGCTGAGCAGTACTTC.

There are a few counts of this clonotype. The CDR3 DNA is TGTGCCAGCAGCTTTAGCATGGAGACCCAGTACTTC. It is translated as CASSFSMETQYF. The chain carries TRBV7-2 and TRBJ2-5; unclear D gene. Looked up from germline, CDR1 is SGHTA and CDR2 is FQGNSA. V was cut by 3 bases and J by 5 bases, with 7 bases left in between. The CDR3 contains 12 residues.

The chain recombines TRBV12-3 or TRBV12-4 with TRBJ2-7; 10 nucleotides line up with TRBD1. The CDR3 runs to 14 residues. V was clipped by 7 bases and J by 4 bases; unmatched bases: 7. CDR3: CASIPGQGFYEQYF. The CDR3, as DNA: TGTGCCAGCATACCGGGACAGGGGTTTTACGAGCAGTACTTC.

This clonotype came up once. A read error is possible here, since a much larger clone lies one base away. The rearrangement uses TRBV7-2 and TRBJ1-2; D is ambiguous. CDR3 length: 12 residues. The germline CDR1 and CDR2 sequences are SGHTA and FQGNSA. Trimming removed 8 bases from V and 4 bases from J, with 11 bases in between. The CDR3 here is CASAITAYGYTF. In DNA, the CDR3 is TGTGCCAGCGCGATAACCGCCTATGGCTACACCTTC. Using reference TRBV7-2 and TRBJ1-2 for the parts outside the CDR3, the full variable domain is GAGVSQSPSNKVTEKGKDVELRCDPISGHTALYWYRQSLGQGLEFLIYFQGNSAPDKSGLPSDRFSAERTGGSVSTLTIQRTQQEDSAVYLCASAITAYGYTFGSGTRLTVV.

This clonotype turned up a few times. The chain combines TRBV7-9 with TRBJ1-2; D gene unclear. Germline values: CDR1 SEHNR, CDR2 FQNEAQ (reference sequence). The V gene lost 2 bases and the J gene lost 0 bases, with 10 bases spanning the gap. This CDR3 is 15 amino acids long. CDR3 amino acids: CASSLIQSPNYGYTF. The CDR3 bases are TGTGCCAGCAGCTTAATACAGTCTCCTAACTATGGCTACACCTTC.

This chain joins TRBV21-1 and TRBJ1-2; TRBD1, the table's D call, was not compared with the DNA. TRBV21-1 counts as a pseudogene. The CDR3 extends over 18 amino acids. The CDR3 here is CASSKNMGRGATNYGYTF. The CDR3 nucleotides read TGTGCCAGCAGCAAAAATATGGGCAGGGGGGCAACTAACTATGGCTACACCTTC.

This sequence joins TRBV28 and TRBJ2-5, with D tentatively TRBD2 (5 bases). CDR1 MDHEN and CDR2 SYDVKM come from the germline V gene. The V and J ends lost 7 bases and 1 base respectively, with 25 bases between them. This CDR3 is built from 18 residues. CDR3 nucleotides: TGTGCCAGCACACTCGGGGTTAGGACGCCGGTATCCCAAGAGACCCAGTACTTC. Translating it yields CASTLGVRTPVSQETQYF.

The gene calls are TRBV7-9 and TRBJ2-1; tentative D call: TRBD1 (5 bases). This CDR3 spans 17 amino acids. V was pared by 5 bases and J by 2 bases, with 19 bases between. CDR1 is SEHNR and CDR2 is FQNEAQ in the germline V gene (reference sequence). The chain's CDR3 is CASSPTLGAKAYNEQFF. CDR3 DNA: TGTGCCAGCAGCCCCACGCTAGGGGCGAAGGCCTACAATGAGCAGTTCTTC.

The chain employs TRBV5-1 and TRBJ2-1, with D hard to call. The CDR3 runs 14 residues. V was trimmed by 1 base and J by 6 bases, leaving 11 bases between them. Per the germline V gene, CDR1 is SGHRS and CDR2 is YFSETQ. CDR3 sequence reads: CASSLSVFLNEQFF. DNA of the CDR3: TGCGCCAGCAGCTTGAGTGTCTTCCTCAATGAGCAGTTCTTC.

The chain joins TRBV25-1 to TRBJ2-5; 9 bases map to TRBD1. The CDR3 has 15 amino acids. Trimming cost V 5 bases and J 2 bases; bases outside gene matches: 6. CDR1 MGHDK and CDR2 SYGVNS come from the germline V gene. The CDR3 nucleotides are TGTGCCAGCAGTAGCTGGACAGGGGAACAAGAGACCCAGTACTTC. Protein: CASSSWTGEQETQYF. The whole variable domain, filled in from reference TRBV25-1 and TRBJ2-5, reads EADIYQTPRYLVIGTGKKITLECSQTMGHDKMYWYQQDPGMELHLIHYSYGVNSTEKGDLSSESTVSRIRTEHFPLTLESARPSHTSQYLCASSSWTGEQETQYFGPGTRLLVL.